This TCR beta chain was captured by sequencing in a study of blood T cell repertoires in COVID-19 (dated by TCRdb to the early 2020s). With respect to the entire study: Collaborator samples came from the United States, Italy and Spain and covered acute and convalescent phases of COVID-19. The prospective study material was composed of cDNA or gDNA derived from T cells, B-cell-depleted T cells, or PBMCs. The dataset comprised deeply sampled blood TCRbeta repertoires from subjects exposed to, actively infected with, or recovered from COVID-19. The repertoires were released in a freely available public database meant as a resource for research on the immune response to SARS-CoV-2. The samples were drawn from the first 160 participants of the ongoing ImmuneRACE study and from over a thousand subjects provided by 6 global collaborators. Nearly every sample came with metadata listing a de-identified subject ID, COVID-19 status, age in years and sex. Where HLA class I and class II types were available, the types were taken from metadata supplied by the sample provider, not from assay-based typing. The full study reports these points: The amount of clinical and demographic metadata varied by source and participant and was provided uncurated.

TCRbeta CDR3 regions were amplified from genomic DNA using the immunoSEQ Assay, a bias-controlled multiplex PCR. Processing in the source paper ran as follows. The number of nucleated cells in each sample was estimated from the amplification of reference gene primers within the assay. To quantify the absolute abundance of each unique TCRbeta CDR3 rearrangement, sequence reads were collapsed and filtered. For each sample, productive Simpson clonality was calculated by taking the square root of Simpson's diversity index across productive rearrangements. Held by TCRdb, this immuneACCESS table contains in-frame sequences only and omits some clones. Under half of the omission traces to an unresolved V gene where checked; the cause of the rest is unknown. V, J and clone size are those of that table, while D and trimming were read from the DNA. The sample table holds approximately 400,000 clones, of which approximately 88% were seen once. The ten largest clones capture approximately 12% of the sample.

At one collaborating source in Seattle, patients were enrolled during active infection and were followed longitudinally through the course of disease. Each collaborating institution followed its own protocols to collect whole blood in K2EDTA tubes. For TCRbeta analysis, collaborator samples were shipped as frozen whole blood, as isolated PBMCs, or as DNA extracted from either sample type. The CDR3 holds 16 amino acids from the cysteine to the phenylalanine. Left in the record is the CDR3 DNA by itself, 48 bases read in frame from the first base. The germline V gene gives CDR1 as SGHRS and CDR2 as YFSETQ. V was cut back by 4 bases and J by 1 base, leaving a gap of 17 bases between them. Details on this clone: It lacks a known antigen. No qualities accompany the bases; no much larger clone lies one base away.

Sequenced: peripheral blood. The clonotype was recovered from a woman aged 45-65 years with COVID-19, enrolled during active disease. This chain is built from TRBV5-1 and TRBJ1-1; a tentative D match to TRBD1 spans 6 bases. Here is the DNA: TGCGCCAGCAGCCCCCGGGGGGCTAGGGGGAACACTGAAGCTTTCTTT. This sequence encodes CASSPRGARGNTEAFF.